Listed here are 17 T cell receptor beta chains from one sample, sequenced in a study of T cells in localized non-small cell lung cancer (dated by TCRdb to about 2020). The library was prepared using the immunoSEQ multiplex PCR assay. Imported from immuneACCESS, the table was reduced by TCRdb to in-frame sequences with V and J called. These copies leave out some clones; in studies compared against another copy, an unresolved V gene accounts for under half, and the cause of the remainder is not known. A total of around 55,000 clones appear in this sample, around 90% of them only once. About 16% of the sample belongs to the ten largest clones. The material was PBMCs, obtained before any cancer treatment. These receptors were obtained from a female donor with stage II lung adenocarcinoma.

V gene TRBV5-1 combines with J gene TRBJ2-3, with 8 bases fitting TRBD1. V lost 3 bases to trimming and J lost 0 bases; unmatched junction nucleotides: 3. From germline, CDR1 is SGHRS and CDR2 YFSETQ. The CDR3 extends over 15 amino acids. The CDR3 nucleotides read TGCGCCAGCAGCTATCAGGGGGCAAGCACAGATACGCAGTATTTT. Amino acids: CASSYQGASTDTQYF.

The CDR3 protein is CRRYGSYEQYF. CDR3 DNA: TGCAGGCGGTACGGCAGCTACGAGCAGTACTTC. The chain uses TRBV20-1 and TRBJ2-5; D is unclear. The assigned J gene may be wrong: the sequence end matches TRBJ2-7 better. From germline, CDR1 is DFQATT and CDR2 SNEGSKA (reference sequence). The CDR3 consists of 11 residues.

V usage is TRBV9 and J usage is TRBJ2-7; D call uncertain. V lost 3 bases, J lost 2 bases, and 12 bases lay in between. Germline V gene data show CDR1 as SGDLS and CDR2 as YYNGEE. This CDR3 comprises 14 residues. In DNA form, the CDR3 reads TGTGCCAGCAGCGGCGAGACGCACACCTACGAGCAGTACTTC. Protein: CASSGETHTYEQYF.

Here the CDR3 reads CASCPQGGGYNEQFF. As DNA, the CDR3 is TGTGCCAGCTGTCCTCAGGGAGGTGGGTACAATGAGCAGTTCTTC. This sequence joins TRBV2 and TRBJ2-1, with a possible D match to TRBD2 (6 bases). The V and J ends lost 8 bases and 4 bases respectively, with 18 bases between them. Germline CDR1 and CDR2: SNHLY and FYNNEI. CDR3 length: 15 residues.

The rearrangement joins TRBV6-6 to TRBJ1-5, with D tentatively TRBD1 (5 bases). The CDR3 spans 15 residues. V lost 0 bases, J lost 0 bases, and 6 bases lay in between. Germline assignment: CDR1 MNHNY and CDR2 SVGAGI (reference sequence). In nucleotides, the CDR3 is TGTGCCAGCAGTTACTCGGGGGTTAGCAATCAGCCCCAGCATTTT. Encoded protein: CASSYSGVSNQPQHF.

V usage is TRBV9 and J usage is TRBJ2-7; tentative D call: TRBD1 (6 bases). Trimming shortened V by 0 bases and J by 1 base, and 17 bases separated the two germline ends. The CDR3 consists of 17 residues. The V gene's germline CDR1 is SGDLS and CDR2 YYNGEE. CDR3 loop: CASSVGATARGSYEQYF. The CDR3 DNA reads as TGTGCCAGCAGCGTAGGGGCTACAGCGAGGGGGTCCTACGAGCAGTACTTC.

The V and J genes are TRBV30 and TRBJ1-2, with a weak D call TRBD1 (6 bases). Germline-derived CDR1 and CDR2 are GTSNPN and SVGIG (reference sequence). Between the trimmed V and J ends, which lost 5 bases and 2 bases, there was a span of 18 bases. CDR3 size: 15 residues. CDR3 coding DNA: TGTGCCTGGGGCCTTGTGGGGGCAGAAAACTATGGCTACACCTTC. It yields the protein CAWGLVGAENYGYTF.

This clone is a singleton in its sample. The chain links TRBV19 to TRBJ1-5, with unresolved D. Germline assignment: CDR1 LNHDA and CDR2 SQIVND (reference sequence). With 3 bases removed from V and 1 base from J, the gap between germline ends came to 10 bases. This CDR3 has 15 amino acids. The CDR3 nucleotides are TGTGCCAGTAGTATTGGTGTTGACAGCAATCAGCCCCAGCATTTT. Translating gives CASSIGVDSNQPQHF.

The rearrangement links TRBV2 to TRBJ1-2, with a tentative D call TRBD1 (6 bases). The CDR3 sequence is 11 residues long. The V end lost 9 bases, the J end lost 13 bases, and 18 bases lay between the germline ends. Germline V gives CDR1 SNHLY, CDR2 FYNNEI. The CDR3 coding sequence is TGTGCCAGGGGAACAGGGAATCTATTCACCTTC. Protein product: CARGTGNLFTF.

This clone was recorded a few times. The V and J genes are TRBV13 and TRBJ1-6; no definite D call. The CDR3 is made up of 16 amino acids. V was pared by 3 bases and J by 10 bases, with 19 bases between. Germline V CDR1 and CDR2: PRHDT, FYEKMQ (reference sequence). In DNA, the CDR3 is TGTGCCAGCAGCTTCGGATTAAGTATGGGTAACTCACCCCTCCACTTT. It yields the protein CASSFGLSMGNSPLHF.

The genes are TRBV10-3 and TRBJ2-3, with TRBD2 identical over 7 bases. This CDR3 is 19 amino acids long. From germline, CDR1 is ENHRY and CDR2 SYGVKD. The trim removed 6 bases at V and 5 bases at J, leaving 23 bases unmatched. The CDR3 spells CAISREPPGSGNLGDTQYF. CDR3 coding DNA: TGTGCCATCAGCCGCGAGCCCCCTGGGAGCGGGAATTTAGGAGATACGCAGTATTTT.

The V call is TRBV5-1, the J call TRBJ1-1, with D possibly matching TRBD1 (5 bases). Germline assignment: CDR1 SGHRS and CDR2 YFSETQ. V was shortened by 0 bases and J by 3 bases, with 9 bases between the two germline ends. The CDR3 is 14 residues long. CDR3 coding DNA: TGCGCCAGCAGCTTGGTCAGGGTGGACACTGAAGCTTTCTTT. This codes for CASSLVRVDTEAFF.

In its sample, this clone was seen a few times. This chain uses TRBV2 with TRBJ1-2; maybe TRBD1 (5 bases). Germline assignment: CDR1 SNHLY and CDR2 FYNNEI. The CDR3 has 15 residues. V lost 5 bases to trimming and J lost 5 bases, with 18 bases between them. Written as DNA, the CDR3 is TGTGCCAGCAGTCCTGGACGGGGCACGGGGTATGGCTACACCTTC. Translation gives CASSPGRGTGYGYTF.

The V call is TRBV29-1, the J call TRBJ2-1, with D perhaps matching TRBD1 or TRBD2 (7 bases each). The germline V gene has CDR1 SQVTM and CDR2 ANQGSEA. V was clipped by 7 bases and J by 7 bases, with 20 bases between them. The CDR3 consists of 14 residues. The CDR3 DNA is TGCAGCGCCCAGGGGGGGGTGGTTGGTAATGAGCAGTTCTTC. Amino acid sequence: CSAQGGVVGNEQFF.

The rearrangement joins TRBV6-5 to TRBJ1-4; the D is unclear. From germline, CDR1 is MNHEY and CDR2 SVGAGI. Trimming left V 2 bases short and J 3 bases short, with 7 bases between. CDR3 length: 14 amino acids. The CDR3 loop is CASSYRVANEKLFF. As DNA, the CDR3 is TGTGCCAGCAGTTACAGGGTGGCTAATGAAAAACTGTTTTTT.

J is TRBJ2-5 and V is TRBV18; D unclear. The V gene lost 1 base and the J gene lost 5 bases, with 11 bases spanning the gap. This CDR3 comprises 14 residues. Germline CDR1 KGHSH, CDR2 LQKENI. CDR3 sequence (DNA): TGTGCCAGCTCACCACAAGAAGGGATTGAGACCCAGTACTTC. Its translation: CASSPQEGIETQYF.

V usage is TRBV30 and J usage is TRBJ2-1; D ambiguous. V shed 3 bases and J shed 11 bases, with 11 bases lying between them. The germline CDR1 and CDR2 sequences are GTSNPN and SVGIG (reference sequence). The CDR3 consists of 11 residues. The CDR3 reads CAWSPSIKQFF. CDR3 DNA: TGTGCCTGGAGCCCCAGTATTAAGCAGTTCTTC.